This T cell receptor beta chain was found in a study of cytomegalovirus exposure and HLA in healthy donors. V was pared by 3 bases and J by 2 bases, with 7 bases between. Germline CDR1 SGHTA, CDR2 FQGTGA. This CDR3 comprises 13 residues. The PCR was carried out with 60 Vbeta primers and 13 Jbeta primers. Here immunoSEQ multiplex PCR was the method, and the copy in TCRdb shows in-frame clones only, minus some. This table holds some 120,000 clones, roughly a sixth found once. J is TRBJ2-5 and V is TRBV7-3; no clear D gene. Sequencing used PBMCs. The clonotype comes from a female donor in good health and CMV-seropositive. CDR3 region: CASSFNFQETQYF. In DNA form, the CDR3 reads TGTGCCAGCAGCTTTAACTTTCAAGAGACCCAGTACTTC.